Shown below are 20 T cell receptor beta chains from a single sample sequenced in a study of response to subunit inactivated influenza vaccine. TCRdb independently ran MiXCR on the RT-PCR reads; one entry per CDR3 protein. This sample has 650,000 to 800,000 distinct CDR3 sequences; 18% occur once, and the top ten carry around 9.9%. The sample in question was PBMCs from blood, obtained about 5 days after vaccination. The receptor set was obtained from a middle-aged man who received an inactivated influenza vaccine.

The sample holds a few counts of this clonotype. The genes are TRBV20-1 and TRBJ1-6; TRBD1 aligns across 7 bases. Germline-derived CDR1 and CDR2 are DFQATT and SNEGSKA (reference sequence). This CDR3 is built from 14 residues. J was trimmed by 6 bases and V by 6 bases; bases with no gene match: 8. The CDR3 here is CSAANRGINSPLHF. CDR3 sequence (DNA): TGCAGTGCGGCTAACAGGGGCATTAATTCACCCCTCCACTTT.

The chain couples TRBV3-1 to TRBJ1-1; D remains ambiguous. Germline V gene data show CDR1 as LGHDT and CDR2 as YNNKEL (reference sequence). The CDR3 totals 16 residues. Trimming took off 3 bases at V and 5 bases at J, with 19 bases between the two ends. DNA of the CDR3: TGTGCCAGCAGCCATTGGTCGGGTGGAGGGAGGACTGAAGCTTTCTTT. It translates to CASSHWSGGGRTEAFF.

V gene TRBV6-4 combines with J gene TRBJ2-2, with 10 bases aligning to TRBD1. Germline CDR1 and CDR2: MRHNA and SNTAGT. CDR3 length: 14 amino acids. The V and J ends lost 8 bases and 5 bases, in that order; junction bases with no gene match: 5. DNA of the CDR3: TGTGCCAGCCGCCGGGACAGGGGAACCGGGGAGCTGTTTTTT. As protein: CASRRDRGTGELFF.

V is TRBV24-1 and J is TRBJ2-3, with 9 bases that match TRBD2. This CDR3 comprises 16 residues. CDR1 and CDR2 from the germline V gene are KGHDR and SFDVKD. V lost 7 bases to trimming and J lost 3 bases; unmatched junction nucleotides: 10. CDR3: CATSLGREGRTDTQYF. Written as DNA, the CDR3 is TGTGCCACCAGCCTTGGGCGGGAGGGCCGGACAGATACGCAGTATTTT.

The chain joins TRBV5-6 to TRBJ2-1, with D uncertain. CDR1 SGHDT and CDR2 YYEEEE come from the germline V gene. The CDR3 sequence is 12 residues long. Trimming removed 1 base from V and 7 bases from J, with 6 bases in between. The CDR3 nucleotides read TGTGCCAGCAGCTTGAGGTGGAATGAGCAGTTCTTC. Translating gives CASSLRWNEQFF.

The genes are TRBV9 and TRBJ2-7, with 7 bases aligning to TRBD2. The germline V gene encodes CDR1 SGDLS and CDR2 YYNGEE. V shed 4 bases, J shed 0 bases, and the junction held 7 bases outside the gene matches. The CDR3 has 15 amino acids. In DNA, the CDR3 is TGTGCCAGCAGCCCGACGGGAGGCCACTCCTACGAGCAGTACTTC. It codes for CASSPTGGHSYEQYF.

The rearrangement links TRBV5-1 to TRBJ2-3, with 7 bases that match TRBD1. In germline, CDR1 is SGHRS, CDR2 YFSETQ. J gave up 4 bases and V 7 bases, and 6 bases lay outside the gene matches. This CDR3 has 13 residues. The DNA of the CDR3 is TGCGCCAGCGGTCCGGGACAGTCAGATACGCAGTATTTT. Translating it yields CASGPGQSDTQYF.

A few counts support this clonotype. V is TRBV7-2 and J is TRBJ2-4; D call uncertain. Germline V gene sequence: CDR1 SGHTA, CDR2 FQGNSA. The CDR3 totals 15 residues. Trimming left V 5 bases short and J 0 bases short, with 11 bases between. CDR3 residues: CASSLQTIAKNIQYF. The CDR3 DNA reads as TGTGCCAGCAGCCTACAGACCATAGCCAAAAACATTCAGTACTTC. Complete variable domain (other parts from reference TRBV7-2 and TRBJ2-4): GAGVSQSPSNKVTEKGKDVELRCDPISGHTALYWYRQSLGQGLEFLIYFQGNSAPDKSGLPSDRFSAERTGGSVSTLTIQRTQQEDSAVYLCASSLQTIAKNIQYFGAGTRLSVL.

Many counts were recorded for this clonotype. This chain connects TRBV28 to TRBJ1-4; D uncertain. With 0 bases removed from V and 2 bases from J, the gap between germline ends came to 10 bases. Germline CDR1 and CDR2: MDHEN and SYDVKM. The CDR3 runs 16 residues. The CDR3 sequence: CASSLWKSSTNEKLFF. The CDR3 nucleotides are TGTGCCAGCAGTTTATGGAAGAGCTCCACTAATGAAAAACTGTTTTTT.

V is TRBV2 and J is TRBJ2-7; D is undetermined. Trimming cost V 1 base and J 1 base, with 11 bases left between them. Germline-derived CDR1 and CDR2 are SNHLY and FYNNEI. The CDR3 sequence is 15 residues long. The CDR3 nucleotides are TGTGCCAGCAGTGAAGTCTGGACGCGGTCCTACGAGCAGTACTTC. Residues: CASSEVWTRSYEQYF.

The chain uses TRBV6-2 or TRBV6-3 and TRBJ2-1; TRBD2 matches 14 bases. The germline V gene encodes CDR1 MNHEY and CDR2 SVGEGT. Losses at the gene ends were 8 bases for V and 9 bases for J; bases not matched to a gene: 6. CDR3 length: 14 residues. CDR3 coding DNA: TGTGCCAGCTGGGGGACTAGCGGGAGACGTGAGCAGTTCTTC. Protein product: CASWGTSGRREQFF.

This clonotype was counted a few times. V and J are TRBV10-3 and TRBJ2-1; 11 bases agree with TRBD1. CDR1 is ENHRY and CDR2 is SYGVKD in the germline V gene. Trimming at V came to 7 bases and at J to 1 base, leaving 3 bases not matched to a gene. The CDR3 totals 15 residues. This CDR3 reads CAITRDRGSYNEQFF. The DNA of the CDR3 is TGTGCCATCACCCGGGACAGGGGGTCCTACAATGAGCAGTTCTTC.

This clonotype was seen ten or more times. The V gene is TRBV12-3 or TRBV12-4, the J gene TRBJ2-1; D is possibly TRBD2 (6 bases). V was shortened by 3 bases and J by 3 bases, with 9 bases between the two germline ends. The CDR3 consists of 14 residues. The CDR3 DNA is TGTGCCAGCAGTTTGTGGGGACTCTACAATGAGCAGTTCTTC. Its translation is CASSLWGLYNEQFF.

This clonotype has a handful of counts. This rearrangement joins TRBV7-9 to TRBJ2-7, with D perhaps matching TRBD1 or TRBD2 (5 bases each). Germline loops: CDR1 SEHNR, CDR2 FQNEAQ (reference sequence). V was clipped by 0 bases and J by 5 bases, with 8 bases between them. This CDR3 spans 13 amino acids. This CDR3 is CASSLAGTHEQYF. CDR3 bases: TGTGCCAGCAGCTTAGCAGGGACCCACGAGCAGTACTTC.

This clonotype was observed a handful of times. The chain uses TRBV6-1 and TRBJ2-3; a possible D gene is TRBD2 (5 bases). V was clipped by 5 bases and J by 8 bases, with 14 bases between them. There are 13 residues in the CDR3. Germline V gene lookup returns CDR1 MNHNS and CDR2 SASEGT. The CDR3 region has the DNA TGTGCCAGCAGTCCTGCGACTATTGGTACGCAGTATTTT. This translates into CASSPATIGTQYF.

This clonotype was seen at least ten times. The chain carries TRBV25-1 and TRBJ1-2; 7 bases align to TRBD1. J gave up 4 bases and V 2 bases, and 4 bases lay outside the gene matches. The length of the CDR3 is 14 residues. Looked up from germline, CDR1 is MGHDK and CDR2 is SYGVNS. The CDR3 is CASSEGAGGYGYTF. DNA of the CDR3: TGTGCCAGCAGTGAAGGGGCAGGGGGCTATGGCTACACCTTC.

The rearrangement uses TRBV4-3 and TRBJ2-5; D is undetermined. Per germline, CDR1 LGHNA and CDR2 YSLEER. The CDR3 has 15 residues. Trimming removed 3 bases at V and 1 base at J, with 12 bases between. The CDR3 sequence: CASSHSVGIQETQYF. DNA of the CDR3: TGCGCCAGCAGCCATTCGGTAGGAATCCAAGAGACCCAGTACTTC.

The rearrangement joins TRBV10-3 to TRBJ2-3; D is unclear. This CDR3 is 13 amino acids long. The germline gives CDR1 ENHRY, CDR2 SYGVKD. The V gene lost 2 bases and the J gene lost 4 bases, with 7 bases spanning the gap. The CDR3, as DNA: TGTGCCATCAGTGAGCCTTCTCCAGATACGCAGTATTTT. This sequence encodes CAISEPSPDTQYF.

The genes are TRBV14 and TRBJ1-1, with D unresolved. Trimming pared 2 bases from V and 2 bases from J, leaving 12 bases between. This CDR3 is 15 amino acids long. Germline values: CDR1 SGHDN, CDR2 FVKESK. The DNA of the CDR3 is TGTGCCAGCAGCCAAAATCGGGTCATTAACACTGAAGCTTTCTTT. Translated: CASSQNRVINTEAFF.

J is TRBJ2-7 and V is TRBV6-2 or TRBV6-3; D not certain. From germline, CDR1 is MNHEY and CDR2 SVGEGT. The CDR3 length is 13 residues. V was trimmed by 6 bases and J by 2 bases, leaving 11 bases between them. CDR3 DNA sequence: TGTGCCAGCAGGTCCGGGCTCCCCTACGAGCAGTACTTC. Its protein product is CASRSGLPYEQYF.